This T cell receptor (beta chain) derives from a study of T cells in Graves' hyperthyroidism and ophthalmopathy. On the study more broadly: Before any treatment, at initial diagnosis, peripheral blood was collected.

What was amplified from RNA transcripts were TCR beta CDR3 regions. TCR CDR3 regions were first amplified by RT-PCR with HTBI primers. MiXCR, applied by TCRdb to the multiplex PCR reads, yields one record per CDR3 protein. Of about 760,000 distinct CDR3 sequences listed, 35% are singletons. Findings and limits, study-wide: Blood samples included most of the expanded thyroid clonotypes exceeding 0.001.

Worth noting for this clonotype: The antigen remains undetermined.

Hyperthyroidism, newly diagnosed and lasting under 2 months, affected patients aged 18 to 65. The sequenced sample was blood. The clonotype comes from a woman aged 35 to 49 with Graves' hyperthyroidism.

CDR3 coding DNA: TGTGCCACCAGCAGGTTACAGGGGGCTGGAAACACCATATATTTT. Its protein is CATSRLQGAGNTIYF. This chain connects TRBV15 to TRBJ1-3; 8 bases line up with TRBD1. The CDR3 is 15 amino acids. The germline gives CDR1 LNHNV, CDR2 YYDKDF (reference sequence). V lost 3 bases to trimming and J lost 2 bases; unmatched junction nucleotides: 3.